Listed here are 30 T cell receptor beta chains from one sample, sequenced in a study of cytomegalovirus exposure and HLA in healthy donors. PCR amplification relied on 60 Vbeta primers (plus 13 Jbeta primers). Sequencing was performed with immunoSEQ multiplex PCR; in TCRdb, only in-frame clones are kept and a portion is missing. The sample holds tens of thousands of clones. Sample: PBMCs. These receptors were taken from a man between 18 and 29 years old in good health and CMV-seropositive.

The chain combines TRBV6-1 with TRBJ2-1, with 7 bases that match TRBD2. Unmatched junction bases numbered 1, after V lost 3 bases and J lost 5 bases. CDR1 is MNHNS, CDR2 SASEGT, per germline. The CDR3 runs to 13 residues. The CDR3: CASSERENNEQFF. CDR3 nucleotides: TGTGCCAGCAGTGAGCGGGAGAACAATGAGCAGTTCTTC.

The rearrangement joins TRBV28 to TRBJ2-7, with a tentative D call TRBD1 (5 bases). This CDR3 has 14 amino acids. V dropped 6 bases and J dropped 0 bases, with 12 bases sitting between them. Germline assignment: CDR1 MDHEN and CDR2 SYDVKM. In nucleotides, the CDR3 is TGTGCCAGCAGAGAACCAGGGTCCTCCTACGAGCAGTACTTC. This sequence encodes CASREPGSSYEQYF.

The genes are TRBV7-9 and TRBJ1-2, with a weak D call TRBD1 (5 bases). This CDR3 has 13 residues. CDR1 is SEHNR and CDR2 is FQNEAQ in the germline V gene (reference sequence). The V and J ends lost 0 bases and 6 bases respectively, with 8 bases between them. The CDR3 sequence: CASSLAGADGYTF. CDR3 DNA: TGTGCCAGCAGCTTAGCAGGGGCCGATGGCTACACCTTC.

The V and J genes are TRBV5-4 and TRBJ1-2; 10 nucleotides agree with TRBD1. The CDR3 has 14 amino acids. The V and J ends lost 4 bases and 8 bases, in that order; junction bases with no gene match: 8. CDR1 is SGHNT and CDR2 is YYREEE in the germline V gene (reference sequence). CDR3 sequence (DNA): TGTGCCAGCAGCCCTTTGGGACAGGGGACCGGCTACACCTTC. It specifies CASSPLGQGTGYTF.

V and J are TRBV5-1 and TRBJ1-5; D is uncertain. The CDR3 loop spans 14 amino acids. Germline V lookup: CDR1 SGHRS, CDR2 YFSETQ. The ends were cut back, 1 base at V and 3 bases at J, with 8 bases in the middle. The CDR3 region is CASSLLPDNQPQHF. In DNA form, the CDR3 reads TGCGCCAGCAGCTTGTTGCCAGACAATCAGCCCCAGCATTTT.

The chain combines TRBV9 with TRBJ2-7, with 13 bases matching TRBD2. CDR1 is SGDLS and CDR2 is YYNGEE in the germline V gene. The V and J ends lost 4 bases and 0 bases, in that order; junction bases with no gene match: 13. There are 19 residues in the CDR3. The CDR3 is CASSPPDGTSGASSYEQYF. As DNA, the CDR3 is TGTGCCAGCAGCCCACCAGACGGGACTAGCGGGGCCAGCTCCTACGAGCAGTACTTC.

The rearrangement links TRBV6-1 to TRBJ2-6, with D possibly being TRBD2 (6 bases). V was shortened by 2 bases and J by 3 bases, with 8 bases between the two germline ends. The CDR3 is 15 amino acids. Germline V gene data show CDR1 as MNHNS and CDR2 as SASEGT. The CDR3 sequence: CASSEFGGGANVLTF. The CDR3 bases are TGTGCCAGCAGTGAATTCGGGGGTGGGGCCAACGTCCTGACTTTC.

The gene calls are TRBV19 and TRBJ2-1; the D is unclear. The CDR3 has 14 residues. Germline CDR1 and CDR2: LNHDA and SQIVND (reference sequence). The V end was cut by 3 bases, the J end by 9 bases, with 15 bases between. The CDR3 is CASSIYPAQGEQFF. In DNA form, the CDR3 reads TGTGCCAGTAGTATTTACCCAGCGCAAGGTGAGCAGTTCTTC.

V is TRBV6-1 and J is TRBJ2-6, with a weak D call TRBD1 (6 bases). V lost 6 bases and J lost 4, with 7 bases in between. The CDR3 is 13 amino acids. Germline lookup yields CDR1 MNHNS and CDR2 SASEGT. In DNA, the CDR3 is TGTGCCAGCAGGGGGACAGGGGCCAACGTCCTGACTTTC. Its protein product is CASRGTGANVLTF.

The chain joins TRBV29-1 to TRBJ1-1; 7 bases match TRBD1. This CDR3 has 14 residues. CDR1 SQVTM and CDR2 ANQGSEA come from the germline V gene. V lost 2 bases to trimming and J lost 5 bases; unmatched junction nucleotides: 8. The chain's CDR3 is CSVESGQGGTEAFF. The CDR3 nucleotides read TGCAGCGTTGAAAGCGGGCAGGGGGGAACTGAAGCTTTCTTT.

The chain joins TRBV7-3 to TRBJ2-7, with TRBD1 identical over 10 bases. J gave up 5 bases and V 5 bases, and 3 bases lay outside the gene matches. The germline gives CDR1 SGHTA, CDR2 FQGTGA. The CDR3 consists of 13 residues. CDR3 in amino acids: CASSPGTGDEQYF. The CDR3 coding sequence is TGTGCCAGCAGCCCGGGGACAGGGGACGAGCAGTACTTC.

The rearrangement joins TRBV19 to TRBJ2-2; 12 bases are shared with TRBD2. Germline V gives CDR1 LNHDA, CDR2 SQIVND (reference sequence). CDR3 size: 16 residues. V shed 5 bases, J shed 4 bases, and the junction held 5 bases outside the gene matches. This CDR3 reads CASSPRTSGATGELFF. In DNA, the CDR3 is TGTGCCAGTAGTCCTCGGACTAGCGGGGCCACCGGGGAGCTGTTTTTT.

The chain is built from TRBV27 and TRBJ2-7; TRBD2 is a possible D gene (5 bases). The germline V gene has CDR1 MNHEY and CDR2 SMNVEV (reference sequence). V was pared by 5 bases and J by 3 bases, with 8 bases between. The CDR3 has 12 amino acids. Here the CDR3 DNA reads TGTGCCAGCAGTCCCGGGGACTACGAGCAGTACTTC. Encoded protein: CASSPGDYEQYF.

This chain's CDR3 is CASSYRGIGYGYTF. The CDR3 DNA follows: TGTGCCAGCAGTTACAGGGGGATCGGGTATGGCTACACCTTC. V gene TRBV6-5 combines with J gene TRBJ1-2; possible D gene TRBD1, 6 bases. Germline V gene lookup returns CDR1 MNHEY and CDR2 SVGAGI. Trimming took 2 bases from V and 5 from J, leaving 12 bases between them. This CDR3 region has 14 residues.

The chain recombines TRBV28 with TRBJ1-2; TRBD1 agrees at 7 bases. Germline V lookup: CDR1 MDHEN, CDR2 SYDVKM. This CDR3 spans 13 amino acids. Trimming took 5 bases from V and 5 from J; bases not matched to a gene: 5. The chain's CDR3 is CASSGTDAYGYTF. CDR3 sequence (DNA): TGTGCCAGCAGTGGGACAGATGCTTATGGCTACACCTTC.

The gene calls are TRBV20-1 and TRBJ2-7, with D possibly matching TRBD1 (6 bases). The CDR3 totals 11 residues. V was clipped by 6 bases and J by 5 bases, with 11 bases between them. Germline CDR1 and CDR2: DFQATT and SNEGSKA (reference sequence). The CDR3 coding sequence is TGCAGTGCATCACAGGGTCACGAGCAGTACTTC. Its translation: CSASQGHEQYF.

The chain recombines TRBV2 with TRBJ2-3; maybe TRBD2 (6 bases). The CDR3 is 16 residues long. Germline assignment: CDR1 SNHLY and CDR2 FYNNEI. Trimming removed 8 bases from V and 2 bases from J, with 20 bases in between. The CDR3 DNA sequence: TGTGCCAGCCTCCCTCTCGCGGGGCTTTACACAGATACGCAGTATTTT. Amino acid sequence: CASLPLAGLYTDTQYF.

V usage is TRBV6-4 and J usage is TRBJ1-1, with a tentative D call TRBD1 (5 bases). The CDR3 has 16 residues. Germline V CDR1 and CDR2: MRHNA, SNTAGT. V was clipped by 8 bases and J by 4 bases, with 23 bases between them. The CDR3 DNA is TGTGCCAGCGGGGAGAATCGAGGAGGCGGGGGCACTGAAGCTTTCTTT. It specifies CASGENRGGGGTEAFF.

CDR3 residues: CASSPTQTGAGYTF. CDR3 sequence (DNA): TGTGCCAGCAGTCCCACTCAGACAGGGGCTGGCTACACCTTC. This sequence joins TRBV6-1 and TRBJ1-2; 8 nucleotides line up with TRBD1. Germline V gene sequence: CDR1 MNHNS, CDR2 SASEGT. The ends lost 5 bases at V and 7 bases at J; junction bases unmatched: 9. This CDR3 contains 14 residues.

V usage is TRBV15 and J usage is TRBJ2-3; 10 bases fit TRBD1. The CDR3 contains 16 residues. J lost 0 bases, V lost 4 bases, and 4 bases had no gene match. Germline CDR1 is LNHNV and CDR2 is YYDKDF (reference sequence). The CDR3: CATSKGTGDSTDTQYF. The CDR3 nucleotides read TGTGCCACCAGCAAAGGGACAGGGGATAGCACAGATACGCAGTATTTT. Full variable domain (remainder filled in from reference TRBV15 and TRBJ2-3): DAMVIQNPRYQVTQFGKPVTLSCSQTLNHNVMYWYQQKSSQAPKLLFHYYDKDFNNEADTPDNFQSRRPNTSFCFLDIRSPGLGDTAMYLCATSKGTGDSTDTQYFGPGTRLTVL.

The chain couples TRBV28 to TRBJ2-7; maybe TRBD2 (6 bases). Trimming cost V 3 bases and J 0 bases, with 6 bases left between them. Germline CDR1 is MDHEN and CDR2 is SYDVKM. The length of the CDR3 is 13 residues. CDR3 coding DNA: TGTGCCAGCAGTTTGGGGGGCTCCTACGAGCAGTACTTC. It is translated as CASSLGGSYEQYF.

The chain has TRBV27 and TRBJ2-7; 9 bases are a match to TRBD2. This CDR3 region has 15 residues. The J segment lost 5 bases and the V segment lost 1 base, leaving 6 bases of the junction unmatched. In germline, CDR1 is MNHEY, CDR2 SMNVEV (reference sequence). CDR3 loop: CASSLLGGRAHEQYF. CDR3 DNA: TGTGCCAGCAGTTTATTGGGCGGGAGGGCCCACGAGCAGTACTTC.

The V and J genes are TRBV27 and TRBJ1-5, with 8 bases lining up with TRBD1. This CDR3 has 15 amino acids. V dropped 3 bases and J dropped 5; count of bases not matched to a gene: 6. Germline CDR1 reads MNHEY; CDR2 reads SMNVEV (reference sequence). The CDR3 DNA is TGTGCCAGCAGTTTCGACAGGGGAAAGGATCAGCCCCAGCATTTT. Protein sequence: CASSFDRGKDQPQHF.

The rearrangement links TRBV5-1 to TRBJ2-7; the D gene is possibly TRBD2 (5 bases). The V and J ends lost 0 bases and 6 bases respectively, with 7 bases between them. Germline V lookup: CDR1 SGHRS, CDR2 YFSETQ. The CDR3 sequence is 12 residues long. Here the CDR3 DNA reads TGCGCCAGCAGCTTGGGGGGAGCCGAGCAGTACTTC. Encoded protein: CASSLGGAEQYF.

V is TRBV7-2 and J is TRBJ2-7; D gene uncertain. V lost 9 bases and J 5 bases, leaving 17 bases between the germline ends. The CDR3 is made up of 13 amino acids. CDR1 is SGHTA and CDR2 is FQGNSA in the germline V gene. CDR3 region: CASSAVRPDEQYF. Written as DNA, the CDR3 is TGTGCCAGTTCCGCGGTCCGCCCCGACGAGCAGTACTTC.

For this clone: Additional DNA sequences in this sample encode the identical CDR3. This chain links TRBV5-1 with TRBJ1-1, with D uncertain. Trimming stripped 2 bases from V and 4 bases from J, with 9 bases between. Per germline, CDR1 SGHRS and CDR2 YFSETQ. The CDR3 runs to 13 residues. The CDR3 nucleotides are TGCGCCAGCAGCTTACGGGAAGGCACTGAAGCTTTCTTT. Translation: CASSLREGTEAFF.

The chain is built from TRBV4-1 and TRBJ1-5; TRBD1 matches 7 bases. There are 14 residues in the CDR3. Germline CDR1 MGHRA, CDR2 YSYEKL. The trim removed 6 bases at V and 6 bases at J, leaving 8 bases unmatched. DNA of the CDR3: TGCGCCAGCAGTCTCAGACAGGGCGGTCAGCCCCAGCATTTT. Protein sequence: CASSLRQGGQPQHF.

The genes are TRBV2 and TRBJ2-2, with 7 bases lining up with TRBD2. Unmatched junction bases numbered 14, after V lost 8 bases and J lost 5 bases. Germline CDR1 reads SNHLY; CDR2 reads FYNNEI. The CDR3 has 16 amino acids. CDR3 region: CASAALRAGSTGELFF. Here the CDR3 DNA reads TGTGCCAGCGCTGCCCTTCGAGCGGGGAGTACCGGGGAGCTGTTTTTT.

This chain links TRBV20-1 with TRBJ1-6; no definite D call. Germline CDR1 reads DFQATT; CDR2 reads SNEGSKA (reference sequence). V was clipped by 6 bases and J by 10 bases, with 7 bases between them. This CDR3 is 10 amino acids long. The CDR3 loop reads CSAGGSPLHF. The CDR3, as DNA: TGCAGTGCAGGCGGGTCACCCCTCCACTTT.

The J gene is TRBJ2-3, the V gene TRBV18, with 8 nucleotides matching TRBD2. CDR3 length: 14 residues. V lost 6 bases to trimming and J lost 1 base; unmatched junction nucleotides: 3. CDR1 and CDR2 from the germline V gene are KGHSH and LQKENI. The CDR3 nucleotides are TGTGCCAGCTCCTCGACTAGCGGCACAGATACGCAGTATTTT. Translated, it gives CASSSTSGTDTQYF.